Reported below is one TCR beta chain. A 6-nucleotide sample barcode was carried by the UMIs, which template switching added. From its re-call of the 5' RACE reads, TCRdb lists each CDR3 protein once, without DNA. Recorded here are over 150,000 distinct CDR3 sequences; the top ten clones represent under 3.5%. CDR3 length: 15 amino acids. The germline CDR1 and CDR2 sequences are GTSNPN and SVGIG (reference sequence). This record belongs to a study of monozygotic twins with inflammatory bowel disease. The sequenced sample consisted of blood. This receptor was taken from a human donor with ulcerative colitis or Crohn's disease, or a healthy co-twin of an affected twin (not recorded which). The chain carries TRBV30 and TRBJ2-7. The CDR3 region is CAWSNGIAITYEQYF.